This T cell receptor beta chain was retrieved from a study of cytomegalovirus exposure and HLA in healthy donors. The PCR contained 60 Vbeta and 13 Jbeta primers. Some clones are missing from TCRdb's copy, which holds only in-frame ones; the method was immunoSEQ multiplex PCR. The sample yields over 150,000 clones, 82% seen once. Germline CDR1 is SGHTA and CDR2 is FQGNSA. The V end lost 3 bases, the J end lost 5 bases, and 16 bases lay between the germline ends. CDR3 length: 15 amino acids. The chain carries TRBV7-2 and TRBJ1-1, with a weak D call TRBD1 (5 bases). The sequence was collected from a boy aged 2 to 10 in good health and CMV-seronegative. Sequenced: PBMCs. CDR3 DNA sequence: TGTGCCAGCAGCTTCACGGGCGCGGGGGGAACTGAAGCTTTCTTT. This translates into CASSFTGAGGTEAFF.